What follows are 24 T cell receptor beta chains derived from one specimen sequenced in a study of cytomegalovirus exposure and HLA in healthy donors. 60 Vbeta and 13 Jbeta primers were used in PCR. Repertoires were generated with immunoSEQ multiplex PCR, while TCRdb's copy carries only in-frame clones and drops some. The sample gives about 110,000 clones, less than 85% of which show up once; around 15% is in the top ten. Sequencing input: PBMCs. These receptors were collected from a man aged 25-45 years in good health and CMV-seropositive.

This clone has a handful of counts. The CDR3 DNA follows: TGTGCCAGCAGTGACTCGAACGAGCGGAGCTACACCTTC. This translates into CASSDSNERSYTF. The rearrangement joins TRBV6-4 to TRBJ1-2; D is uncertain. V dropped 0 bases and J dropped 9 bases, with 11 bases sitting between them. The length of the CDR3 is 13 residues. The germline gives CDR1 MRHNA, CDR2 SNTAGT.

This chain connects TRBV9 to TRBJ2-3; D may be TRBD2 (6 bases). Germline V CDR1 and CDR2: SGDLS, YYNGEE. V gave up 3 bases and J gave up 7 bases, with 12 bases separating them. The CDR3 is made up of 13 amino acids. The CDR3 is CASSADSGNTQYF. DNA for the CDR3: TGTGCCAGCAGCGCGGATAGCGGCAATACGCAGTATTTT.

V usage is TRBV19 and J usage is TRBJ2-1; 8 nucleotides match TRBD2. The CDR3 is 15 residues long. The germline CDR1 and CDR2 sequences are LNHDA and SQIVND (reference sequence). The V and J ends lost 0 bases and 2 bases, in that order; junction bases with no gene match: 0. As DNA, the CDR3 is TGTGCCAGTAGTATAGATAGCGGGGCCTACAATGAGCAGTTCTTC. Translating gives CASSIDSGAYNEQFF. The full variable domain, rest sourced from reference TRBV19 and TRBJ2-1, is DGGITQSPKYLFRKEGQNVTLSCEQNLNHDAMYWYRQDPGQGLRLIYYSQIVNDFQKGDIAEGYSVSREKKESFPLTVTSAQKNPTAFYLCASSIDSGAYNEQFFGPGTRLTVL.

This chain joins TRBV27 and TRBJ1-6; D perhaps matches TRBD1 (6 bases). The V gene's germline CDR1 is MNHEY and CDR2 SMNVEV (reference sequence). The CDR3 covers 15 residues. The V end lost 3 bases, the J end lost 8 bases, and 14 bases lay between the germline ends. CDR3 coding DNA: TGTGCCAGCAGTTTCCAGGGGATACTGCATTCACCCCTCCACTTT. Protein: CASSFQGILHSPLHF.

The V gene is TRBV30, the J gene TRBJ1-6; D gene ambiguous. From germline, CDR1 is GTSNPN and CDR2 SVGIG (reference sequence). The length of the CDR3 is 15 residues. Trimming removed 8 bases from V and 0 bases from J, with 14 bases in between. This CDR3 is CATNDAGSYNSPLHF. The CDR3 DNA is TGTGCCACCAATGACGCGGGCTCCTATAATTCACCCCTCCACTTT.

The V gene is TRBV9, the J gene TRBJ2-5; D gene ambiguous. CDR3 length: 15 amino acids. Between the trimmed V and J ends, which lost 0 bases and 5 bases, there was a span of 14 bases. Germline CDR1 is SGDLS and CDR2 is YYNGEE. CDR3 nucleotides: TGTGCCAGCAGCGTAGGGCCGGGTGCTAGGGAGACCCAGTACTTC. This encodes CASSVGPGARETQYF. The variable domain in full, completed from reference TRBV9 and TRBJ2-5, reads DSGVTQTPKHLITATGQRVTLRCSPRSGDLSVYWYQQSLDQGLQFLIQYYNGEERAKGNILERFSAQQFPDLHSELNLSSLELGDSALYFCASSVGPGARETQYFGPGTRLLVL.

The CDR3 bases are TGTGCCAGCAGCTCTACGACTAGCGGGGGGACCCGCGGCGAGCAGTACTTC. Amino acids: CASSSTTSGGTRGEQYF. The gene calls are TRBV7-2 and TRBJ2-7, with 13 bases fitting TRBD2. Looked up from germline, CDR1 is SGHTA and CDR2 is FQGNSA. This CDR3 region has 17 residues. Unmatched junction bases numbered 12, after V lost 4 bases and J lost 6 bases.

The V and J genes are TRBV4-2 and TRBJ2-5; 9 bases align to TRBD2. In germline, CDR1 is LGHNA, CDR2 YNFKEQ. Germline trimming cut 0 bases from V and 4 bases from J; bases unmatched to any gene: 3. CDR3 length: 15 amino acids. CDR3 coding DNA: TGTGCCAGCAGCCAAGAGAGCGGGGGGACAGAGACCCAGTACTTC. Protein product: CASSQESGGTETQYF.

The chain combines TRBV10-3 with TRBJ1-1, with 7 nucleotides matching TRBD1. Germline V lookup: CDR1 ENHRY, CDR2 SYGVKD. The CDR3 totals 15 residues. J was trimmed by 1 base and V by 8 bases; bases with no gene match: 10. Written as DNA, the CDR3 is TGTGCCATCGGAAACGGACAGGTCCGGAACACTGAAGCTTTCTTT. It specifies CAIGNGQVRNTEAFF.

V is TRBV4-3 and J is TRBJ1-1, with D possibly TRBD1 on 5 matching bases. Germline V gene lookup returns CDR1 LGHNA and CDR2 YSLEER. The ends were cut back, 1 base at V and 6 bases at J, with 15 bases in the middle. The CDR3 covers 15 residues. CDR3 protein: CASSQGRGRRAEAFF. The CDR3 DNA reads TGCGCCAGCAGCCAAGGGAGGGGCAGGCGGGCTGAAGCTTTCTTT.

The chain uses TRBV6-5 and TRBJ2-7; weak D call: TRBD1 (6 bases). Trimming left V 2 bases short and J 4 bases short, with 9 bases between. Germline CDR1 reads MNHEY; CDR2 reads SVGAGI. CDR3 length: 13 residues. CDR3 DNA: TGTGCCAGCAGTTACCGAGACAGGTACGAGCAGTACTTC. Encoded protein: CASSYRDRYEQYF.

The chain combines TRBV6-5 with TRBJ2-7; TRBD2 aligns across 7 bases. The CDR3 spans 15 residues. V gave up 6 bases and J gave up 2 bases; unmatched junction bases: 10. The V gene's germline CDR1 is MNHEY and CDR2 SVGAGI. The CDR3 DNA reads TGTGCCAGCAGGTCCGGGACTACTATTGCCTACGAGCAGTACTTC. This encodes CASRSGTTIAYEQYF.

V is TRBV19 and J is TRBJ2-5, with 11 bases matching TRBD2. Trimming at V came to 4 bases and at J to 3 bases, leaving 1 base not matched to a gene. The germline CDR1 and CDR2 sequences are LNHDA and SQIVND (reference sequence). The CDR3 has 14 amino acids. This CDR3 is CASSTLAGEETQYF. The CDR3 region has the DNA TGTGCCAGTAGTACACTAGCGGGGGAAGAGACCCAGTACTTC.

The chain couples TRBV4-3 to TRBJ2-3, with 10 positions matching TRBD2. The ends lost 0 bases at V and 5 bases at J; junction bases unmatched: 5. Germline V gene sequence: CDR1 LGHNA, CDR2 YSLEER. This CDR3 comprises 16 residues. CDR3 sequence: CASSQEVAGGRDTQYF. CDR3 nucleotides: TGCGCCAGCAGCCAAGAGGTAGCGGGGGGAAGAGATACGCAGTATTTT.

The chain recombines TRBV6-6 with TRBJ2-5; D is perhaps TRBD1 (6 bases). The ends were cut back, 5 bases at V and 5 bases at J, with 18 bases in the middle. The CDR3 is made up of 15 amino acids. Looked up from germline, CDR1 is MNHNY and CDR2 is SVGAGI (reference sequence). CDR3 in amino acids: CASSAQDRTTETQYF. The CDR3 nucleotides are TGTGCCAGCAGTGCCCAGGACAGAACAACGGAGACCCAGTACTTC.

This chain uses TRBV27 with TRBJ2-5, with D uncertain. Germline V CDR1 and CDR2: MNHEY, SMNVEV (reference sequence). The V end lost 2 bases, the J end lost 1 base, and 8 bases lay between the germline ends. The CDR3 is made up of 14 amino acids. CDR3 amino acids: CASSLLTGQETQYF. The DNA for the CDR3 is TGTGCCAGCAGTTTACTGACGGGCCAAGAGACCCAGTACTTC.

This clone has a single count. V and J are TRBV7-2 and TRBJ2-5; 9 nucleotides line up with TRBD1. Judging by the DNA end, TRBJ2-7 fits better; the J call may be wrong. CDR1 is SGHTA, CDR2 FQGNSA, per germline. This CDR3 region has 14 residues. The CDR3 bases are TGTGCCAGCAGCCCGGGACAGGGAGGGTACGAGCAGTACTTC. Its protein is CASSPGQGGYEQYF.

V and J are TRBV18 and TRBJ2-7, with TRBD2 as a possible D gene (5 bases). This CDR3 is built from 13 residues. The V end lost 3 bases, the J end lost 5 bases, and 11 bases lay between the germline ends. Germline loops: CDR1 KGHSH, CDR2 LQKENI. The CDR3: CASSPTEGNEQYF. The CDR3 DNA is TGTGCCAGCTCACCTACAGAGGGAAACGAGCAGTACTTC.

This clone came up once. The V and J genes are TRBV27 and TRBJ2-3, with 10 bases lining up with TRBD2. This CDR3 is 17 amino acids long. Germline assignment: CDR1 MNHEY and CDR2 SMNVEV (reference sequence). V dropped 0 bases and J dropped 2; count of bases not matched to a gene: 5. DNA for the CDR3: TGTGCCAGCAGTTTATCTGGAGCGGGGGGGACCACAGATACGCAGTATTTT. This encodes CASSLSGAGGTTDTQYF.

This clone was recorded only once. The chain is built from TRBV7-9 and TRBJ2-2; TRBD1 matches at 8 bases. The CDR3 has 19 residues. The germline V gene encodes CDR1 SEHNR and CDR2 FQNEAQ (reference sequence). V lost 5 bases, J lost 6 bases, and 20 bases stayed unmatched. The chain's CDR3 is CASSPRPRGRKEGAGELFF. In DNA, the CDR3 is TGTGCCAGCAGCCCTAGACCCAGGGGGCGAAAGGAAGGGGCCGGGGAGCTGTTTTTT.

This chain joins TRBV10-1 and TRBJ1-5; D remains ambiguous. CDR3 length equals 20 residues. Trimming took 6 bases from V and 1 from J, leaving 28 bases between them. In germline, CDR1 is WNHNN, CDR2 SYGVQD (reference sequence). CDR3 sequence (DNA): TGCGCCAGCAGAGACACACCACTTTTTTCCAGCTTTTGGAGCAATCAGCCCCAGCATTTT. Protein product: CASRDTPLFSSFWSNQPQHF.

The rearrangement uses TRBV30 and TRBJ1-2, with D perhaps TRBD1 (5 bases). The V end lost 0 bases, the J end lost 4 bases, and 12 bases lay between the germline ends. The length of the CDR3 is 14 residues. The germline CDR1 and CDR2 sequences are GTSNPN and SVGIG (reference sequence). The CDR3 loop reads CAWSVQGLFYGYTF. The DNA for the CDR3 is TGTGCCTGGAGTGTCCAGGGACTATTCTATGGCTACACCTTC.

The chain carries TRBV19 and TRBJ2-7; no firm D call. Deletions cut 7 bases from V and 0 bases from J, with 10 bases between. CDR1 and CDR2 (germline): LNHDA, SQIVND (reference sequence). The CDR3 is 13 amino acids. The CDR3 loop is CASKERYSYEQYF. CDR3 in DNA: TGTGCCAGTAAGGAGAGGTACTCCTACGAGCAGTACTTC.

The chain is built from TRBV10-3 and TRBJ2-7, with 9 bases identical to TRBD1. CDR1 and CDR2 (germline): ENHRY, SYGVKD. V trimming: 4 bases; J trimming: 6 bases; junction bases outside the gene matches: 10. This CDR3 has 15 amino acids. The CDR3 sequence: CAISAPGQGQLEQYF. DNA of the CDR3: TGTGCCATCAGTGCCCCGGGACAGGGTCAGCTCGAGCAGTACTTC.